Detailed here is one T cell receptor (beta chain). Its specificity is unknown. This sample is part of a study of CD8+ T cells in alopecia areata. Broader study findings: Lesional scalp, notably in alopecia totalis/universalis, had clonality above that of normal scalp. During tofacitinib treatment, many expanded lesional clones remained in scalp and blood. Patients showed less clear TCR sequence sharing than mice, possibly partly because of HLA diversity.

Germline V gene lookup returns CDR1 SQVTM and CDR2 ANQGSEA. The CDR3 is made up of 13 amino acids. Sample treatment: oral pan-JAK inhibitor, 5-10 mg twice daily. The sequencing template was cDNA reverse transcribed from extracted RNA. Here immunoSEQ multiplex PCR was the method, and the copy in TCRdb shows in-frame clones only, minus some. The table lists over 90,000 clones, 86% of them singletons. Here the sequenced sample was CD8+ T cells sorted from blood, taken at approximately week 30, from a patient treated with tofacitinib. The chain combines TRBV29-1 with TRBJ2-7, with 8 nucleotides matching TRBD1. This clonotype originated in a human donor with alopecia areata. CDR3: CREQGEDDYEQYF. DNA of the CDR3: TGCAGGGAACAGGGGGAAGATGACTACGAGCAGTACTTC.